The T cell receptor (beta chain) described here comes from a study of tumor and adjacent non-tumor tissue in lung cancer. For the study at large: Histology: around 13 adenocarcinoma, a couple of squamous cell carcinoma, 1 small cell lung cancer.

For this clonotype: Germline is not matched at one junction end, which may reflect a read error.

Germline V CDR1 and CDR2: MNHEY, SVGAGI. CDR3 size: 13 residues. The library came from three nested PCR rounds adapted from ARM-PCR protocols. One entry per CDR3 protein results from TCRdb running MiXCR on the multiplex PCR reads. There are 91,000 or so distinct CDR3 sequences in the sample; approximately 65% occur only once, and 15% to 20% lies in the top ten. The template was RNA from unsorted bulk tissue. The chain combines TRBV6-5 with TRBJ2-2, with D tentatively TRBD1 or TRBD2 (5 bases each). Sequenced input: lung tumor tissue. The TCR comes from a man aged 60-69 years with non-small cell lung cancer. The DNA for the CDR3 is TGTGCCAGCAGTTCGGGGCTCCCCAGGGAACTGTTTTTT. Translation gives CASSSGLPRELFF.